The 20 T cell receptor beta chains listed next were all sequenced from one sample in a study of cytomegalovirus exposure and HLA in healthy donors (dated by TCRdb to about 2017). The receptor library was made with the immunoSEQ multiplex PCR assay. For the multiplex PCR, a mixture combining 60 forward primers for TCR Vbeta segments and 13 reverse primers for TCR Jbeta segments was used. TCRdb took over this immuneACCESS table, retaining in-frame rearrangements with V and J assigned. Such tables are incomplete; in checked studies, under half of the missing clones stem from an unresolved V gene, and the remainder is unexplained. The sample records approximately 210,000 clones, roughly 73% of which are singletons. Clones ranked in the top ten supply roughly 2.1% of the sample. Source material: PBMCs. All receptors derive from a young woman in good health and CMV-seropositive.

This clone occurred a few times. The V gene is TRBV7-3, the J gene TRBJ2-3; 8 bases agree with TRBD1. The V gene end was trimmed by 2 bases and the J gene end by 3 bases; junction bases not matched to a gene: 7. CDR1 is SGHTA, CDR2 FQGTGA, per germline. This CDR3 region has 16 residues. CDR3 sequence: CASSLGGTGGTDTQYF. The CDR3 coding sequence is TGTGCCAGCAGCTTAGGAGGGACAGGCGGTACAGATACGCAGTATTTT.

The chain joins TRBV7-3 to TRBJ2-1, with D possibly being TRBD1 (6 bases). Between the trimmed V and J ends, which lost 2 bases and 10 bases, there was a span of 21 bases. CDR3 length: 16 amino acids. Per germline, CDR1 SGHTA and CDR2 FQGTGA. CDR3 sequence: CASSLGGGPLISEQFF. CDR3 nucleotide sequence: TGTGCCAGCAGCTTAGGGGGCGGACCCCTGATCAGCGAGCAGTTCTTC.

In DNA form, the CDR3 reads TGTGCCAGCACCTGGGGGGTGGGTAGTCAGCCCCAGCATTTT. Translating gives CASTWGVGSQPQHF. The chain employs TRBV28 and TRBJ1-5, with D perhaps matching TRBD1 (5 bases). Trimming left V 7 bases short and J 6 bases short, with 16 bases between. This CDR3 is 14 amino acids long. Germline V gene data show CDR1 as MDHEN and CDR2 as SYDVKM.

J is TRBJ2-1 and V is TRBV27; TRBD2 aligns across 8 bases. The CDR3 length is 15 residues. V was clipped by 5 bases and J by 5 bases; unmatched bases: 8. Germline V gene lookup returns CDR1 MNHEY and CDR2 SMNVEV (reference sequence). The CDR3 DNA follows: TGTGCCAGCAGTGCAAGCGGGAGTAGGGACAATGAGCAGTTCTTC. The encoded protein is CASSASGSRDNEQFF.

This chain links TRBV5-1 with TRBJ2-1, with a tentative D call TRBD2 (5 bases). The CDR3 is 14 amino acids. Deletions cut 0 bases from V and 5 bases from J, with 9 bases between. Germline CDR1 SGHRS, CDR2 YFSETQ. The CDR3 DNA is TGCGCCAGCAGCTTGGTAGGACTCAACAATGAGCAGTTCTTC. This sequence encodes CASSLVGLNNEQFF.

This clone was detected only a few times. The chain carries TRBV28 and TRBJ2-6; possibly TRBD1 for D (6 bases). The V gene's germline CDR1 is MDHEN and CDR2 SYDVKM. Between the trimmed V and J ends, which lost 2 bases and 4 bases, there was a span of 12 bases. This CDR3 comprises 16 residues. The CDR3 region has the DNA TGTGCCAGCAGTTTACAGGGGCCAGGGGGGGCCAACGTCCTGACTTTC. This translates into CASSLQGPGGANVLTF.

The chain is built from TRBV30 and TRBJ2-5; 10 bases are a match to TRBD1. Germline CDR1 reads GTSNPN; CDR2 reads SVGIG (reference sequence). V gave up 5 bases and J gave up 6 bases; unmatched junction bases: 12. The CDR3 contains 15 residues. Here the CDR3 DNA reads TGTGCCTGGTGTGGGGACAGGGGTTTGGGAAAGACCCAGTACTTC. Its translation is CAWCGDRGLGKTQYF.

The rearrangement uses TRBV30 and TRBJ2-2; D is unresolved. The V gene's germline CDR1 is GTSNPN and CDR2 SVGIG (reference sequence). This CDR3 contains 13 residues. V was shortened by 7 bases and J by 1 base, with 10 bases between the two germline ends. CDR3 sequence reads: CALASGNTGELFF. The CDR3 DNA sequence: TGTGCCTTAGCCAGTGGGAACACCGGGGAGCTGTTTTTT.

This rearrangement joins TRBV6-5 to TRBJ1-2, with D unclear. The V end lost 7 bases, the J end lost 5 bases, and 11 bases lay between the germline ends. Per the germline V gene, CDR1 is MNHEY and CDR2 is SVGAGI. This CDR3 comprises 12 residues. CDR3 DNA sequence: TGTGCCAGCACCTCCCACGGGTATGGCTACACCTTC. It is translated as CASTSHGYGYTF.

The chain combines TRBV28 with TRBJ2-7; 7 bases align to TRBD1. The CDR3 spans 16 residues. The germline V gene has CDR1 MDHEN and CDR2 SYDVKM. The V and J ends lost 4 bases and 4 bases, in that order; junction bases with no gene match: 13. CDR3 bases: TGTGCCAGCAGTTGGATGACAGGGATGATGTCTTACGAGCAGTACTTC. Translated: CASSWMTGMMSYEQYF. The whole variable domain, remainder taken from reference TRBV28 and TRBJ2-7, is DVKVTQSSRYLVKRTGEKVFLECVQDMDHENMFWYRQDPGLGLRLIYFSYDVKMKEKGDIPEGYSVSREKKERFSLILESASTNQTSMYLCASSWMTGMMSYEQYFGPGTRLTVT.

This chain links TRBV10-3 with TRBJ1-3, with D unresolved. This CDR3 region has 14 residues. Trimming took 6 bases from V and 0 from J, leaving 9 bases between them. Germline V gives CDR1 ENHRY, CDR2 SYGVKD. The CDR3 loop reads CAIRRENSGNTIYF. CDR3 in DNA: TGTGCCATCAGAAGGGAGAACTCTGGAAACACCATATATTTT.

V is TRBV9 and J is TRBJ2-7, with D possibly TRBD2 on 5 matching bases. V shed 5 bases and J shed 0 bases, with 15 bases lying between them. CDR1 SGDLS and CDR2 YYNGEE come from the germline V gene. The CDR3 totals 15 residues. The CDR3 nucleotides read TGTGCCAGCAGTAGGACGGCGGACTTCTCCTACGAGCAGTACTTC. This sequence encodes CASSRTADFSYEQYF.

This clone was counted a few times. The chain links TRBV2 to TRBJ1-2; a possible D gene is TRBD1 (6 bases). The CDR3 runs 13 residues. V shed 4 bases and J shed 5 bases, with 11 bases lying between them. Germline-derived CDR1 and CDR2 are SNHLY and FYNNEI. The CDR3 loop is CASSVTGIYGYTF. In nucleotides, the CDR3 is TGTGCCAGCAGTGTGACAGGAATATATGGCTACACCTTC.

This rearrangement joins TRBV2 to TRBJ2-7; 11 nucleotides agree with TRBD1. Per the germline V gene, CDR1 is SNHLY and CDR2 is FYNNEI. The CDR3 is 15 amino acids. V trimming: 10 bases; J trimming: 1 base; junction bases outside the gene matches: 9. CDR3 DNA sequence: TGTGCCACCCTACCCCGGGACAGGGGGTCCTACGAGCAGTACTTC. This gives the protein CATLPRDRGSYEQYF.

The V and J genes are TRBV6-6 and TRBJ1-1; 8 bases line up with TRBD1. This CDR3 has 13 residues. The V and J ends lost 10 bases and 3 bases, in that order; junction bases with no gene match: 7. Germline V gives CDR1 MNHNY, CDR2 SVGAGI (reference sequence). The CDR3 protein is CAIQGAWDTEAFF. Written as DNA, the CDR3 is TGTGCCATCCAGGGGGCATGGGACACTGAAGCTTTCTTT.

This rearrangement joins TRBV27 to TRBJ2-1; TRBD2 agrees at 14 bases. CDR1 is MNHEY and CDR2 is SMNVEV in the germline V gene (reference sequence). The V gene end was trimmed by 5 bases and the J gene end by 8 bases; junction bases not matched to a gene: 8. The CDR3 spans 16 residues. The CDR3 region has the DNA TGTGCCAGCAGTCTAGACCCGGGACTAGCGGGAGATGAGCAGTTCTTC. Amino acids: CASSLDPGLAGDEQFF.

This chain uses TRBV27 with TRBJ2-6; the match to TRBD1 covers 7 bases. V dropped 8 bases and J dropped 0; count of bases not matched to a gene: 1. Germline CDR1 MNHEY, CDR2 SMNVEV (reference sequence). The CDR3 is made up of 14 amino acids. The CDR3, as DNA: TGTGCCAGCGCAGGGGGCTCTGGGGCCAACGTCCTGACTTTC. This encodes CASAGGSGANVLTF. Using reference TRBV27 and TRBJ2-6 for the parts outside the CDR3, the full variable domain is EAQVTQNPRYLITVTGKKLTVTCSQNMNHEYMSWYRQDPGLGLRQIYYSMNVEVTDKGDVPEGYKVSRKEKRNFPLILESPSPNQTSLYFCASAGGSGANVLTFGAGSRLTVL.

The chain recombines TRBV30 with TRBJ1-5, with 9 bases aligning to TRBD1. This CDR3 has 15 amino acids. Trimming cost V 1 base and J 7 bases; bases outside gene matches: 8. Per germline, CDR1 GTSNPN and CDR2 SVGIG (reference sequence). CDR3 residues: CAWSGSTGGEQPQHF. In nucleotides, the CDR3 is TGTGCCTGGAGTGGGTCCACAGGGGGCGAGCAGCCCCAGCATTTT.

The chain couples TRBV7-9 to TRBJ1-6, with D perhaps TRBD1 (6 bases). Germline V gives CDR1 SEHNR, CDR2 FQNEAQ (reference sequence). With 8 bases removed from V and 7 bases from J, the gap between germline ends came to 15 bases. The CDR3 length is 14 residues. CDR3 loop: CASRDTGNNSPLHF. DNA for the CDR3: TGTGCCAGCCGGGATACAGGGAACAATTCACCCCTCCACTTT.

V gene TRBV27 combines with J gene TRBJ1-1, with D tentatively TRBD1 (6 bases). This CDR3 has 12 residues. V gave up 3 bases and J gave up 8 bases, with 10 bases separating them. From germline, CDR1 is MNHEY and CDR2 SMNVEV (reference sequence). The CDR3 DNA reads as TGTGCCAGCAGTTTGACAGGAGCGGAAGCTTTCTTT. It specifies CASSLTGAEAFF.